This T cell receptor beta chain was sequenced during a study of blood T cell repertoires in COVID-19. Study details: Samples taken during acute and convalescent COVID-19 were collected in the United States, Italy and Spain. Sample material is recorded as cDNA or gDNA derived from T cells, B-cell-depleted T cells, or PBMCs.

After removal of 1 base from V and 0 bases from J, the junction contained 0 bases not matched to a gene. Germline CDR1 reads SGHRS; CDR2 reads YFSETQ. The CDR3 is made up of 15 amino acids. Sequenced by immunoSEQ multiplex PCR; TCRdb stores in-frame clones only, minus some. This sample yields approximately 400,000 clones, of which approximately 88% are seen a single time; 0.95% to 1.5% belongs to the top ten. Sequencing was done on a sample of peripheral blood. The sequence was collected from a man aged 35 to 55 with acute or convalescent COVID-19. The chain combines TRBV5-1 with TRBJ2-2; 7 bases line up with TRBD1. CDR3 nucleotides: TGCGCCAGCAGCTTGACAGGGGCGAACACCGGGGAGCTGTTTTTT. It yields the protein CASSLTGANTGELFF.